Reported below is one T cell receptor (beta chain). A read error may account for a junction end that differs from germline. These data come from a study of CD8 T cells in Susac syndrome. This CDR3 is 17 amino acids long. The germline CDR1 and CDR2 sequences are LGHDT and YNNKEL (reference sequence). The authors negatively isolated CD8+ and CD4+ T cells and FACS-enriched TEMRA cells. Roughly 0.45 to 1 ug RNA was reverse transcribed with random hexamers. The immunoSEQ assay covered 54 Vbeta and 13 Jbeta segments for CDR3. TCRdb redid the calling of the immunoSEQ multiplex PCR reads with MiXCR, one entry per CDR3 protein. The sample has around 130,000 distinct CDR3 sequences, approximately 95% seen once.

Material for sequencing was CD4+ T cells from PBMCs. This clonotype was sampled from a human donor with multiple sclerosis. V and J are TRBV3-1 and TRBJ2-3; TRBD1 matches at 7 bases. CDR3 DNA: TGTGCCAGCAGCCAAGGGACAGGAGTCCCTGGTCGAGATGCGCAGTATTTT. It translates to CASSQGTGVPGRDAQYF.